These 23 T cell receptor beta chains were all obtained from the same sample, sequenced in a study of metastatic and nonmetastatic thyroid tumors. TCRdb re-called clones from the PCR reads using MiXCR. The sample contains around 16,000 clones, roughly 34% of which appear only once. Prior to thyroid surgery, none of the patients had received any treatment. The specimen was tumor tissue. These receptors originate from a male donor with papillary thyroid cancer or a benign thyroid nodule (not recorded which). Some clones in this sample may be carry-over from other donors' samples.

This clone was seen repeatedly, ten times or more. The CDR3 region is CASMRDNTDTQYF. The DNA of the CDR3 is TGTGCCAGCATGAGGGACAACACAGATACGCAGTATTTT. The chain uses TRBV2 and TRBJ2-3, with D maybe TRBD1 (6 bases). The CDR3 covers 13 residues. Germline CDR1 and CDR2: SNHLY and FYNNEI. The ends were cut back, 7 bases at V and 2 bases at J, with 10 bases in the middle.

This clone was detected ten times or more. Distinct nucleotide sequences in the sample also encode this CDR3. The chain combines TRBV7-6 with TRBJ2-2; 7 bases line up with TRBD2. The J segment lost 3 bases and the V segment lost 4 bases, leaving 5 bases of the junction unmatched. Germline CDR1 is SGHVS and CDR2 is FNYEAQ. This CDR3 comprises 15 residues. The CDR3 loop reads CASSSRRGDTGELFF. The DNA for the CDR3 is TGTGCCAGCAGCTCGCGACGGGGGGACACCGGGGAGCTGTTTTTT. Full variable domain (missing parts from reference TRBV7-6 and TRBJ2-2): GAGVSQSPRYKVTKRGQDVALRCDPISGHVSLYWYRQALGQGPEFLTYFNYEAQQDKSGLPNDRFSAERPEGSISTLTIQRTEQRDSAMYRCASSSRRGDTGELFFGEGSRLTVL.

The rearrangement links TRBV4-2 to TRBJ2-5; weak D call: TRBD2 (6 bases). Looked up from germline, CDR1 is LGHNA and CDR2 is YNFKEQ. CDR3 length: 15 residues. The ends were cut back, 4 bases at V and 0 bases at J, with 12 bases in the middle. DNA of the CDR3: TGTGCCAGCAGCCGGGGCGGGGTCGACCAAGAGACCCAGTACTTC. Amino acids: CASSRGGVDQETQYF.

The chain couples TRBV11-2 to TRBJ2-7; D not certain. This CDR3 has 15 residues. The V and J ends lost 1 base and 1 base respectively, with 11 bases between them. CDR1 SGHAT and CDR2 FQNNGV come from the germline V gene. DNA for the CDR3: TGTGCCAGCAGCTTAGGAACAGTCCGTTCCTACGAGCAGTACTTC. Translated: CASSLGTVRSYEQYF.

This clone was picked up many times. V usage is TRBV5-6 and J usage is TRBJ2-7; 8 bases align to TRBD1. The junction had 4 bases not matched to a gene; V was cut back by 3 bases and J by 5 bases. In germline, CDR1 is SGHDT, CDR2 YYEEEE. The CDR3 spans 13 residues. In DNA, the CDR3 is TGTGCCAGCAGCTGGACAGGGCAGGACGAGCAGTACTTC. Translating gives CASSWTGQDEQYF.

This clone is large within its sample. V gene TRBV4-1 combines with J gene TRBJ1-5; possibly TRBD1 for D (5 bases). V shed 0 bases and J shed 0 bases, with 12 bases lying between them. CDR1 is MGHRA, CDR2 YSYEKL, per germline. The CDR3 runs to 17 residues. CDR3 coding DNA: TGCGCCAGCAGCCAAGATGGGGGACGGATTAGCAATCAGCCCCAGCATTTT. This encodes CASSQDGGRISNQPQHF.

The table lists this clone with a count of one. This chain links TRBV7-8 with TRBJ2-7; D may be TRBD1 (6 bases). Germline V gene sequence: CDR1 SGHVS, CDR2 FQNEAQ. V was pared by 5 bases and J by 6 bases, with 20 bases between. The CDR3 length is 15 residues. The CDR3 DNA is TGTGCCAGCAGCCCTTCGGGGATGGGGGCGGGCGAGCAGTACTTC. Protein sequence: CASSPSGMGAGEQYF.

This clone is medium-sized. The chain links TRBV10-2 to TRBJ1-2; no clear D gene. CDR3 length: 13 amino acids. Germline CDR1 reads WSHSY; CDR2 reads SAAADI. V lost 0 bases, J lost 3 bases, and 5 bases lay in between. The CDR3 reads CASSESDYYGYTF. The CDR3 nucleotides read TGCGCCAGCAGTGAGTCCGATTACTATGGCTACACCTTC.

This clone was counted at least ten times. The chain uses TRBV11-2 and TRBJ1-1, with D tentatively TRBD1 (5 bases). The germline CDR1 and CDR2 sequences are SGHAT and FQNNGV. The CDR3 runs 14 residues. The V end lost 6 bases, the J end lost 7 bases, and 18 bases lay between the germline ends. The DNA of the CDR3 is TGTGCCAGCAGAGCAGGAGGACATCTGATTGAAGCTTTCTTT. The encoded protein is CASRAGGHLIEAFF.

The rearrangement joins TRBV10-3 to TRBJ2-1; 8 bases agree with TRBD1. This CDR3 contains 16 residues. Germline values: CDR1 ENHRY, CDR2 SYGVKD. The J segment lost 0 bases and the V segment lost 0 bases, leaving 1 base of the junction unmatched. This CDR3 is CAISESDRGSYNEQFF. DNA for the CDR3: TGTGCCATCAGTGAGTCCGACAGGGGCTCCTACAATGAGCAGTTCTTC.

In the case of this clone: The germline gene is not matched at one end of the junction; a read error may be the cause. This chain links TRBV5-1 with TRBJ2-7; D gene ambiguous. Germline V lookup: CDR1 SGHRS, CDR2 YFSETQ. The CDR3 covers 14 residues. DNA of the CDR3: TGCGCCACCAGCTTGGCCCTTCGAACCTACGAGCCGTACTTC. Amino acid sequence: CATSLALRTYEPYF.

As concerns this clone: At one of its ends the junction is not consistent with the germline gene, which may arise from a read error. The CDR3 reads CSWSGLREGGGWTQYF. The CDR3 DNA sequence: TGTTCCTGGAGTGGGTTACGTGAGGGGGGCGGTTGGACTCAGTATTTT. The V and J genes are TRBV30 and TRBJ2-3; TRBD1 or TRBD2 may be the D gene (6 bases each). The CDR3 is 16 amino acids. Germline CDR1 GTSNPN, CDR2 SVGIG (reference sequence).

Sample share makes this clone medium-sized (0.01 to 0.1%). The rearrangement uses TRBV19 and TRBJ1-5, with TRBD1 matching over 10 bases. This CDR3 region has 13 residues. Germline V gene data show CDR1 as LNHDA and CDR2 as SQIVND (reference sequence). With 6 bases clipped from V and 7 bases from J, the junction kept 3 bases outside the gene matches. The CDR3 loop reads CASSRQGAQPQHF. CDR3 nucleotide sequence: TGTGCCAGTAGCCGACAGGGGGCGCAGCCCCAGCATTTT.

This clone has ten or more counts. The junction does not match germline at one end; this may be a read error. The chain couples TRBV7-7 to TRBJ2-3, with D unresolved. CDR1 is SSHAT and CDR2 is FNYEAQ in the germline V gene (reference sequence). The CDR3 extends over 14 amino acids. The CDR3 DNA reads TGTGCTAGCAGCCCTTCCCCGGGCACAGATACGCAGTATTTT. Its protein product is CASSPSPGTDTQYF.

This clone is labeled as medium-sized. The rearrangement uses TRBV11-2 and TRBJ1-1, with TRBD1 identical over 8 bases. The length of the CDR3 is 14 residues. With 5 bases clipped from V and 5 bases from J, the junction kept 7 bases outside the gene matches. Germline CDR1 and CDR2: SGHAT and FQNNGV. The CDR3 region is CASSGFTGGTEAFF. CDR3 bases: TGTGCCAGCAGCGGATTCACAGGGGGAACTGAAGCTTTCTTT.

The chain has TRBV19 and TRBJ1-2; no firm D call. The V end lost 1 base, the J end lost 5 bases, and 26 bases lay between the germline ends. The CDR3 runs 19 residues. Germline V gene data show CDR1 as LNHDA and CDR2 as SQIVND (reference sequence). The CDR3: CASSIVTWITRMEQYGYTF. In nucleotides, the CDR3 is TGTGCCAGTAGTATAGTCACCTGGATTACCCGGATGGAGCAGTATGGCTACACCTTC.

This clone was recorded many times. V is TRBV5-1 and J is TRBJ1-2; D unresolved. The germline V gene encodes CDR1 SGHRS and CDR2 YFSETQ. The CDR3 consists of 14 residues. With 0 bases removed from V and 6 bases from J, the gap between germline ends came to 12 bases. Written as DNA, the CDR3 is TGCGCCAGCAGCTTGGAGGTCAGTACGAATGGCTACACCTTC. Translating gives CASSLEVSTNGYTF.

The V call is TRBV5-1, the J call TRBJ1-2; 9 bases map to TRBD1. CDR1 and CDR2 from the germline V gene are SGHRS and YFSETQ. V lost 4 bases, J lost 4 bases, and 11 bases stayed unmatched. The CDR3 extends over 16 amino acids. The CDR3 DNA is TGCGCCAGCAGCCCCATACCCACGACAGGGGGCTATGGCTACACCTTC. Its protein product is CASSPIPTTGGYGYTF.

This clone was seen a handful of times. The CDR3 sequence is CASSYSRRGRGYTF. The DNA for the CDR3 is TGTGCCAGCAGTTACTCGCGTCGAGGGCGCGGCTACACCTTC. The rearrangement uses TRBV6-5 and TRBJ1-2, with no clear D. The CDR3 is 14 amino acids. Germline-derived CDR1 and CDR2 are MNHEY and SVGAGI. Trimming removed 0 bases from V and 8 bases from J, with 13 bases in between.

This clone was seen at least ten times. The rearrangement joins TRBV2 to TRBJ2-2, with 7 bases identical to TRBD1. CDR3 length: 15 amino acids. Germline CDR1 reads SNHLY; CDR2 reads FYNNEI. V dropped 6 bases and J dropped 1; count of bases not matched to a gene: 5. The CDR3 protein is CASRPGQVNTGELFF. The CDR3 DNA follows: TGTGCCAGCAGACCTGGACAGGTGAACACCGGGGAGCTGTTTTTT.

The chain carries TRBV11-2 and TRBJ2-7; 8 nucleotides match TRBD2. The CDR3 totals 13 residues. Losses at the gene ends were 5 bases for V and 5 bases for J; bases not matched to a gene: 5. Germline lookup yields CDR1 SGHAT and CDR2 FQNNGV. This CDR3 reads CASSPGTRNEQYF. The CDR3 bases are TGTGCCAGCAGCCCGGGGACTAGGAACGAGCAGTACTTC.

By its share, this clone is medium-sized. The CDR3, as DNA: TGTGCCAGCAGTTTTATAATGAGTAGAGGGAGCTCCTACAATGAGCAGTTCTTC. Residues: CASSFIMSRGSSYNEQFF. The chain links TRBV27 to TRBJ2-1, with D possibly TRBD2 on 5 matching bases. V lost 3 bases to trimming and J lost 0 bases, with 18 bases between them. The CDR3 loop spans 18 amino acids. The germline CDR1 and CDR2 sequences are MNHEY and SMNVEV (reference sequence).

The sample holds many counts of this clone. V usage is TRBV12-3 or TRBV12-4 and J usage is TRBJ1-2; D not certain. This CDR3 region has 15 residues. The ends were cut back, 5 bases at V and 3 bases at J, with 16 bases in the middle. This chain's CDR3 is CASSRLGYSDYGYTF. CDR3 DNA: TGTGCCAGCAGTCGGCTGGGATATTCGGACTATGGCTACACCTTC.